This TCR beta chain originates from a study of patients and donors after allogeneic stem cell transplantation. This CDR3 has 14 amino acids. V lost 7 bases to trimming and J lost 0 bases; unmatched junction nucleotides: 6. CDR1 is SNHLY, CDR2 FYNNEI, per germline. One entry per CDR3 protein, called by TCRdb with MiXCR from the RT-PCR reads. The table has approximately 430,000 distinct CDR3 sequences, 15% to 20% seen once. The source material was blood, either unsorted or a sorted T cell fraction (not recorded which). V gene TRBV2 combines with J gene TRBJ2-7; 7 bases are a match to TRBD1. The receptor's source is a human donor who was either an allogeneic HSCT recipient or a stem cell or donor lymphocyte infusion donor (not recorded which). It is not recorded whose cells these are; they may come from a transplant donor. CDR3 loop: CASNKGGLSYEQYF. CDR3 in DNA: TGTGCCAGCAATAAAGGGGGCCTCTCCTACGAGCAGTACTTC. The full variable domain, its missing parts supplied by reference TRBV2 and TRBJ2-7, is EPEVTQTPSHQVTQMGQEVILRCVPISNHLYFYWYRQILGQKVEFLVSFYNNEISEKSEIFDDQFSVERPDGSNFTLKIRSTKLEDSAMYFCASNKGGLSYEQYFGPGTRLTVT.